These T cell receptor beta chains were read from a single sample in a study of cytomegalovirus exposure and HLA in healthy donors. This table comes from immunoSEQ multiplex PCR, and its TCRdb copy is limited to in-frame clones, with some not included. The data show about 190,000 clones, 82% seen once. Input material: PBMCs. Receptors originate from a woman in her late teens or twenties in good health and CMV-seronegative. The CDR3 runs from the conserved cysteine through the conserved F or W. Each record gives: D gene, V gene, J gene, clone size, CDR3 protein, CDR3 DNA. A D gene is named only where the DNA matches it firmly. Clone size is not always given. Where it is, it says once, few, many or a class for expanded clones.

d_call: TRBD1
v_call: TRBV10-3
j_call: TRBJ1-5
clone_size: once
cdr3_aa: CAISERDRGDQPQHF
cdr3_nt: TGTGCCATCAGTGAACGGGACAGGGGGGATCAGCCCCAGCATTTT

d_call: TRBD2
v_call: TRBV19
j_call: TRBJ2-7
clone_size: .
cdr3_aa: CASSLRPGLADEQYF
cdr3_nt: TGTGCCAGTAGTCTAAGACCGGGACTAGCTGACGAGCAGTACTTC

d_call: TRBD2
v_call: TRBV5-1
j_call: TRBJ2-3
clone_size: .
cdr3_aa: CASSGGTSGGVPSTDTQYF
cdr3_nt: TGCGCCAGCAGCGGGGGGACTAGCGGGGGAGTCCCTAGCACAGATACGCAGTATTTT

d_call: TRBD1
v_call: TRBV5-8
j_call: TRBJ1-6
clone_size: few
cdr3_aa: CASSYRGQINSPLHF
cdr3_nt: TGTGCCAGCAGCTACCGGGGACAGATTAATTCACCCCTCCACTTT

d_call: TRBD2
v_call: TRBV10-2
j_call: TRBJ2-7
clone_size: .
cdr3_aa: CASRSGTSGRYEQYF
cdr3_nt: TGCGCCAGCAGGTCCGGGACTAGCGGGAGGTACGAGCAGTACTTC

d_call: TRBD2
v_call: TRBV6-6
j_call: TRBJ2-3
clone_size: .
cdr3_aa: CASSLGLATDTQYF
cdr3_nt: TGTGCCAGCAGTTTAGGACTAGCCACAGATACGCAGTATTTT

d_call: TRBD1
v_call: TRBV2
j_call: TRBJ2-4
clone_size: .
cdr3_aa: CASRTGMAKNIQYF
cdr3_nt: TGTGCCAGCAGGACAGGGATGGCTAAAAACATTCAGTACTTC

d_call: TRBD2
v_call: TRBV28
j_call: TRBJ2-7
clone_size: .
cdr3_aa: CASSLRASGLSSYEQYF
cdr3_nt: TGTGCCAGCAGTTTAAGGGCTAGCGGGCTCAGCTCCTACGAGCAGTACTTC

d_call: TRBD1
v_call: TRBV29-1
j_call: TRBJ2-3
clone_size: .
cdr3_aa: CSVGSRQGESTDTQYF
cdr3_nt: TGCAGCGTTGGAAGCCGACAGGGGGAAAGCACAGATACGCAGTATTTT

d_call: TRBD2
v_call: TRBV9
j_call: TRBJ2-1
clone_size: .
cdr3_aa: CASSGGLPSYNEQFF
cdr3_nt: TGTGCCAGCAGCGGGGGACTACCGTCCTACAATGAGCAGTTCTTC

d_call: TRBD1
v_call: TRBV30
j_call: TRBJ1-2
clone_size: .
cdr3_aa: CAWRGTGANYGYTF
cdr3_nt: TGTGCCTGGAGAGGGACAGGGGCGAACTATGGCTACACCTTC

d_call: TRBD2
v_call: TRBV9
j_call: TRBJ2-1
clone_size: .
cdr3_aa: CASSLTLADPMGYNEQFF
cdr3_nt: TGTGCCAGCAGCCTGACACTAGCGGACCCTATGGGCTACAATGAGCAGTTCTTC

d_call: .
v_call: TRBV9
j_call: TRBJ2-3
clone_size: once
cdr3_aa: CASSGLALVTDTQYF
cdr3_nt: TGTGCCAGCAGCGGCCTAGCGCTTGTAACAGATACGCAGTATTTT

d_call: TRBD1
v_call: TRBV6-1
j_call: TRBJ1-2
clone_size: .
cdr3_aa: CASGDSRNFGYTF
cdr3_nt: TGTGCCAGCGGGGACAGCCGTAATTTTGGCTACACCTTC

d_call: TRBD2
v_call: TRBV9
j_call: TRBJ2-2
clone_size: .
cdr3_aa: CASSSKGLAGNTGELFF
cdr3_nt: TGTGCCAGCAGCTCTAAGGGACTAGCGGGGAACACCGGGGAGCTGTTTTTT

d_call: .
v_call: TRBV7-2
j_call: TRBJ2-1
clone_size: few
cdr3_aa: CASSSPSRSYNEQFF
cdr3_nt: TGTGCCAGCAGCTCCCCGTCTCGGTCCTACAATGAGCAGTTCTTC

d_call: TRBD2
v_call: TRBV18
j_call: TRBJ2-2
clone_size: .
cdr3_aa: CASSYSRTSGSRTGELFF
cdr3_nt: TGTGCCAGCTCGTACTCGCGGACTAGCGGGAGCCGGACCGGGGAGCTGTTTTTT

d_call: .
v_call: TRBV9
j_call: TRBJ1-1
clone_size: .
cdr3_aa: CASSVVGGEDTEAFF
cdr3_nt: TGTGCCAGCAGCGTAGTTGGGGGGGAGGACACTGAAGCTTTCTTT

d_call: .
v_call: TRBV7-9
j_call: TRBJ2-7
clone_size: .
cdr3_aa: CASSSETEQYF
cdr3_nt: TGTGCCAGCAGCTCCGAGACAGAGCAGTACTTC

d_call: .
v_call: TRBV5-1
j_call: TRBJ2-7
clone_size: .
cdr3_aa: CASSPSRGRSYEQYF
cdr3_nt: TGCGCCAGCAGCCCTAGCAGGGGCCGATCCTACGAGCAGTACTTC

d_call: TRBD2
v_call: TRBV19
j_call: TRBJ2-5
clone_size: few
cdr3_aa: CASSILRGGAGETQYF
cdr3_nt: TGTGCCAGTAGTATCCTCCGCGGGGGGGCCGGAGAGACCCAGTACTTC

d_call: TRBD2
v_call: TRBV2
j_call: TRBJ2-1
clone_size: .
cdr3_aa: CASSRLTSGTYNEQFF
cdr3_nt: TGTGCCAGCAGTCGACTGACTAGCGGGACTTACAATGAGCAGTTCTTC

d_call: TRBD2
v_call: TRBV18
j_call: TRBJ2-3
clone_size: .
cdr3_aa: CASSPRGSGGSDTQYF
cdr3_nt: TGTGCCAGCTCACCCCGAGGTAGCGGGGGATCAGATACGCAGTATTTT

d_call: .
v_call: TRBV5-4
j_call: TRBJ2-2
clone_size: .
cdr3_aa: CASSFDRINTGELFF
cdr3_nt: TGTGCCAGCAGCTTCGACAGGATCAACACCGGGGAGCTGTTTTTT

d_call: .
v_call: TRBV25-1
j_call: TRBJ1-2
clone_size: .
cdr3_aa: CASSELGGINGYTF
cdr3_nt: TGTGCCAGCAGTGAATTAGGGGGTATAAATGGCTACACCTTC

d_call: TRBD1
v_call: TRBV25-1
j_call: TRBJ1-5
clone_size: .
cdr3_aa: CASSPGTGMAQHF
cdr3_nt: TGTGCCAGCAGTCCAGGGACAGGGATGGCCCAGCATTTT

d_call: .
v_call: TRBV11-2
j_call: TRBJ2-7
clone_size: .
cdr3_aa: CASSLSGLSYEQYF
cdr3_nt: TGTGCCAGCAGTCTCTCGGGATTATCCTACGAGCAGTACTTC

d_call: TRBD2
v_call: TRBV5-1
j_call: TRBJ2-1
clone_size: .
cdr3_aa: CASRLGTSGYNEQFF
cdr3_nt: TGCGCCAGCAGACTCGGGACTAGCGGCTACAATGAGCAGTTCTTC

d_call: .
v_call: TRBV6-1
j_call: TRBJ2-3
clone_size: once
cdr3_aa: CASRMQVPVDTQYF
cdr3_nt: TGTGCCAGCAGGATGCAGGTGCCCGTGGATACGCAGTATTTT

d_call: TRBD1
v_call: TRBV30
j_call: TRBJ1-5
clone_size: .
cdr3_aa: CAWSIWDSRNQPQHF
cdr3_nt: TGTGCCTGGAGTATCTGGGACAGCCGCAATCAGCCCCAGCATTTT

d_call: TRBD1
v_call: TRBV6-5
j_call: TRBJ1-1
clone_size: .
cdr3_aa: CASSYQGAGEAFF
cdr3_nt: TGTGCCAGCAGTTACCAGGGGGCGGGTGAAGCTTTCTTT

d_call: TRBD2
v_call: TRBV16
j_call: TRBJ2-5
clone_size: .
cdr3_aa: CASSLGRGGPQETQYF
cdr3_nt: TGTGCCAGCAGCCTAGGACGGGGGGGACCCCAAGAGACCCAGTACTTC

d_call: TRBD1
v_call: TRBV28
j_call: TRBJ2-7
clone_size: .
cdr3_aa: CASSAIWTGTLYEQYF
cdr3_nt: TGTGCCAGCAGTGCCATTTGGACAGGGACTCTCTACGAGCAGTACTTC

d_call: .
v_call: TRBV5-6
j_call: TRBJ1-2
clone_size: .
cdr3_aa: CASTHSGSGAYGYTF
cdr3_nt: TGTGCCAGCACTCACTCTGGGTCGGGTGCCTATGGCTACACCTTC

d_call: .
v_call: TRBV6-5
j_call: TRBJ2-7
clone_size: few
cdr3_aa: CASSSRGHYEQYF
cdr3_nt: TGTGCCAGCAGTTCGCGGGGCCACTACGAGCAGTACTTC

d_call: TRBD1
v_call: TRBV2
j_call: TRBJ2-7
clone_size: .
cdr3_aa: CASRGRTGAPYEQYF
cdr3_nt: TGTGCCAGCAGAGGTCGTACAGGGGCGCCCTACGAGCAGTACTTC

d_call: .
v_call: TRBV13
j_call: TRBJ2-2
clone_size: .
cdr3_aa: CASSLGLELFF
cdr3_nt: TGTGCCAGCAGCTTAGGCCTGGAGCTGTTTTTT

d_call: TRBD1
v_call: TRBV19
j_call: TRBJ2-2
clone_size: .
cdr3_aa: CASSFQTGVFTGELFF
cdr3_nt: TGTGCCAGTAGTTTCCAGACAGGGGTTTTCACCGGGGAGCTGTTTTTT

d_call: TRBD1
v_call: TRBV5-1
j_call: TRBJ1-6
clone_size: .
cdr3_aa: CASSYGQETSPLHF
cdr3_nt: TGCGCCAGCAGCTACGGACAGGAGACTTCACCCCTCCACTTT

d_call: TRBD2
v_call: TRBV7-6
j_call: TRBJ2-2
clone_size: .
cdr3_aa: CASSLGPRGAGENGELFF
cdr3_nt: TGTGCCAGCAGCTTAGGACCTCGGGGAGCGGGAGAGAACGGGGAGCTGTTTTTT

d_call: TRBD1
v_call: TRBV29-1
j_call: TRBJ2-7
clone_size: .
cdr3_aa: CSVEAPTGDGVYEQYF
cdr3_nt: TGCAGCGTTGAAGCCCCCACAGGGGACGGGGTATACGAGCAGTACTTC

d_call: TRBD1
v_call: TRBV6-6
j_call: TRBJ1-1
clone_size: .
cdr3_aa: CASSAGGIRNTEAFF
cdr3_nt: TGTGCCAGCAGTGCAGGGGGAATTAGGAACACTGAAGCTTTCTTT

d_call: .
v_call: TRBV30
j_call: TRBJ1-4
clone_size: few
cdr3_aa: CAWSGSSNNEKLFF
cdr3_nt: TGTGCCTGGAGTGGGAGCAGTAATAATGAAAAACTGTTTTTT

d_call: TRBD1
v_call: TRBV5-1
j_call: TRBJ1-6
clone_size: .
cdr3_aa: CASSSGQANSPLHF
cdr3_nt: TGCGCCAGCAGCTCCGGACAGGCGAATTCACCCCTCCACTTT

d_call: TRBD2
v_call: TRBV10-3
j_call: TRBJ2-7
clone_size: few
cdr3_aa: CAISDLAGITYEQYF
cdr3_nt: TGTGCCATCAGTGACCTAGCGGGGATAACCTACGAGCAGTACTTC

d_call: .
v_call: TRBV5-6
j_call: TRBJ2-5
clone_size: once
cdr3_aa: CASSLGGAETQYF
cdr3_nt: TGTGCCAGCAGCTTGGGAGGAGCGGAGACCCAGTACTTC

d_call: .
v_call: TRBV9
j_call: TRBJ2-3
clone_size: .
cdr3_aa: CASSPQSEAIPGTDTQYF
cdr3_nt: TGTGCCAGCAGCCCCCAGAGTGAAGCGATCCCTGGCACAGATACGCAGTATTTT

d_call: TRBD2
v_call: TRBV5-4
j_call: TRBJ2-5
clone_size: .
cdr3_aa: CASSSKGTSGSQETQYF
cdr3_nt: TGTGCCAGCAGCTCGAAGGGGACTAGCGGGAGCCAAGAGACCCAGTACTTC

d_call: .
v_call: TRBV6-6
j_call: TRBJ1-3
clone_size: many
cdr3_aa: CASSGTGQGNTIYF
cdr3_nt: TGTGCCAGCAGTGGGACCGGACAGGGAAACACCATATATTTT

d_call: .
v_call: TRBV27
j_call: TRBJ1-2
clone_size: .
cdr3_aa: CASSLGGASGYTF
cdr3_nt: TGTGCCAGCAGTTTAGGGGGCGCGTCTGGCTACACCTTC

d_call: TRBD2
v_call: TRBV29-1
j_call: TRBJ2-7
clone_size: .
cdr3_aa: CSVEDGTRTYEQYF
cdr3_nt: TGCAGCGTTGAAGATGGGACTAGGACCTACGAGCAGTACTTC

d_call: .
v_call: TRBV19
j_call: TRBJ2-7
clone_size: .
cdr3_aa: CASSVTQTAISEQYF
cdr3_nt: TGTGCCAGTAGTGTGACTCAAACCGCCATCTCCGAGCAGTACTTC

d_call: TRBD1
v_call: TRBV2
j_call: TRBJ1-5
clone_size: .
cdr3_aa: CASSLLRDRDQPQHF
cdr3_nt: TGTGCCAGCAGTCTTCTCCGGGACAGAGATCAGCCCCAGCATTTT

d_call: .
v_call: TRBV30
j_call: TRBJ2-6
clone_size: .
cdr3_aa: CAWSAGANVLTF
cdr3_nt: TGTGCCTGGAGTGCAGGGGCCAACGTCCTGACTTTC

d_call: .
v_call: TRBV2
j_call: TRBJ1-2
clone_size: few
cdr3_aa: CASRDSPPYGYTF
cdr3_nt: TGTGCCAGCAGAGACAGTCCCCCCTATGGCTACACCTTC

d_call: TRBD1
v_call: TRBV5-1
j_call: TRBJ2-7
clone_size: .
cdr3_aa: CASSKTGENNYYEQYF
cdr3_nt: TGCGCCAGCAGCAAGACAGGGGAAAACAACTACTACGAGCAGTACTTC

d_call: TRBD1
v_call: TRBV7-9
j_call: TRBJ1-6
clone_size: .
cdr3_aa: CASSLGIGQGNSPLHF
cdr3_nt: TGTGCCAGCAGCTTAGGAATTGGACAGGGGAATTCACCCCTCCACTTT

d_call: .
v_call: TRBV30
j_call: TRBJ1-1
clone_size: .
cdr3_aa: CAWSVFLGRLTEAFF
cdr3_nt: TGTGCCTGGAGTGTATTTCTAGGCAGACTCACTGAAGCTTTCTTT

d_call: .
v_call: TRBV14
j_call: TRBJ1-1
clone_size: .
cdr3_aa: CASSQNLLNTEAFF
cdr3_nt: TGTGCCAGCAGCCAAAATCTACTGAACACTGAAGCTTTCTTT